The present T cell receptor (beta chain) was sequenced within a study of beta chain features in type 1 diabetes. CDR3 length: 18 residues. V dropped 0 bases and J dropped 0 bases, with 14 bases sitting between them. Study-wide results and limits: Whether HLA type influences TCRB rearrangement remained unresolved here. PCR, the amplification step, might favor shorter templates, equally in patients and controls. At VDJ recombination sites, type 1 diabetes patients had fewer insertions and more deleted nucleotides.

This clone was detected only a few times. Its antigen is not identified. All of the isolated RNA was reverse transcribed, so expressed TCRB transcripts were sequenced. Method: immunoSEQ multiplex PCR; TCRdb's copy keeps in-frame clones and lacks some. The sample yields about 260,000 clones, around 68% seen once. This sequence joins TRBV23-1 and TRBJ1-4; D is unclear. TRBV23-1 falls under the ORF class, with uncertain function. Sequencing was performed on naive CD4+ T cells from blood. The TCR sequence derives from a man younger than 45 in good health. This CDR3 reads CASSQSRLQASTNEKLFF. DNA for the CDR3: TGCGCCAGCAGTCAATCGAGGCTCCAGGCCTCAACTAATGAAAAACTGTTTTTT.